The T cell receptor beta chain under discussion was sequenced for a study of early T cells in non-severe SARS-CoV-2 infection. This clonotype was observed at least ten times. V was trimmed by 3 bases and J by 6 bases, leaving 12 bases between them. CDR1 and CDR2 (germline): GTSNPN, SVGIG (reference sequence). This CDR3 has 13 residues. TCRdb reprocessed the 5' RACE reads with MiXCR, giving one entry per CDR3 protein. The sample lists 60,000 to 80,000 distinct CDR3 sequences, over 9% occurring once. This receptor was obtained from an adult who was a healthcare worker with PCR-confirmed SARS-CoV-2 infection or an uninfected control (not recorded which). What was sequenced was whole blood. This sequence joins TRBV30 and TRBJ1-5; D gene uncertain. This CDR3 is CAWRASQTQPQHF. For the CDR3, the DNA is TGTGCCTGGAGGGCCTCACAGACTCAGCCCCAGCATTTT. Full variable domain (rest looked up from reference TRBV30 and TRBJ1-5): SQTIHQWPATLVQPVGSPLSLECTVEGTSNPNLYWYRQAAGRGLQLLFYSVGIGQISSEVPQNLSASRPQDRQFILSSKKLLLSDSGFYLCAWRASQTQPQHFGDGTRLSIL.